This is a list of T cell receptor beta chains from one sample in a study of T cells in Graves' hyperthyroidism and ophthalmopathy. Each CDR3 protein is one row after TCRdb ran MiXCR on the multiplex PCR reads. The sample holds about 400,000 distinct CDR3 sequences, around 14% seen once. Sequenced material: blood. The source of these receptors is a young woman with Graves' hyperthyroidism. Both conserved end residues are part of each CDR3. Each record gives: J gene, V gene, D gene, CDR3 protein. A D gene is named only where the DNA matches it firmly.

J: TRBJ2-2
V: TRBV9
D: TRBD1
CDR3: CASSPPGQARGELFF

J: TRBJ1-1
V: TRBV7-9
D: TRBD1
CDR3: CASSPMTGGGTEAFF

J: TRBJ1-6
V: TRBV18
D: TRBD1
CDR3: CASSPGTGGWSPLHF

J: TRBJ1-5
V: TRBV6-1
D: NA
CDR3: CASSLTDQPQHF

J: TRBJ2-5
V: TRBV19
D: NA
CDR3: CASSIGGLRNQETQYF

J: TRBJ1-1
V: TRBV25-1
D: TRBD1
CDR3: CASSEGTGAGGEAFF

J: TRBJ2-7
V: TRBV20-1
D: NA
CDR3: CSASRASPWGEQYF

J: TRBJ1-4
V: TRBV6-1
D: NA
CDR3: CASSASRNEKLFF

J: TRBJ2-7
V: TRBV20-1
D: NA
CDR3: CSAKGFLYEQYF

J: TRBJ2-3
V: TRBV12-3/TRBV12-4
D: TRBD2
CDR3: CASSFFPSGSPDDTQYF

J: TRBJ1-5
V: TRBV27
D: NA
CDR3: CASSFGPDQPQHF

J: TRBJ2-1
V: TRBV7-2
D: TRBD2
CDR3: CASSFTGGRGNEQFF

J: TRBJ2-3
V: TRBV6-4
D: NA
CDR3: CASSDSGSQGGQYF

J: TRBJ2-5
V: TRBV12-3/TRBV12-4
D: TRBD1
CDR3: CASSLTLQGARETQYF

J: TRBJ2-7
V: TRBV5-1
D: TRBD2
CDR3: CASSPQGSGADFRQYF

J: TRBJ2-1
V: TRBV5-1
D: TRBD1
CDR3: CASSLHSRQGEQFF

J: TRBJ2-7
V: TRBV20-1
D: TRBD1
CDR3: CSARDRDRGSYEQYF

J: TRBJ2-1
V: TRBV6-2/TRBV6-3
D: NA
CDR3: CASSSLGDPYNEQFF

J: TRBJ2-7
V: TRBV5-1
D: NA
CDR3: CASSLIAQSSYEQYF

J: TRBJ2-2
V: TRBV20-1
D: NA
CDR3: CSALPLAGENTGELFF

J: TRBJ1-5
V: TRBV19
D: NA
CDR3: CASSMAFGNNQPQHF

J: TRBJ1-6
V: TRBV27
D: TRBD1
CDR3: CASSAGGYRSPLHF

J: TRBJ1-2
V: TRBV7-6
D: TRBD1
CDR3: CASSLSRQGDGYTF

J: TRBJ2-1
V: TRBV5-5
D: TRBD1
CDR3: CASSRWDRGYNEQFF

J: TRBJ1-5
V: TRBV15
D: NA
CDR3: CATSRGHGQPQHF

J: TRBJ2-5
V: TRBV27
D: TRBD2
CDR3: CANTPPPTSGTETQYF

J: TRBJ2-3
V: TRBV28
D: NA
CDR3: CASSSHKAGTDTQYF

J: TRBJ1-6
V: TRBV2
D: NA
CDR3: CASTPGENSPLHF

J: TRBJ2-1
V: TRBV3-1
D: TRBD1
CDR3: CASSGTGGLHEQFF

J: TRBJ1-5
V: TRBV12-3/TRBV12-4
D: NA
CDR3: CASSFILHGNQPQHF

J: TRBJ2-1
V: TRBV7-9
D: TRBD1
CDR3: CASSPGQPTQFF

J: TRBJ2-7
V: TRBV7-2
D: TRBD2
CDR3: CASTPGGLAGESSYEQYF

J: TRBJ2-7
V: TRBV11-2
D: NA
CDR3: CASSLLRAHSSYEQYF

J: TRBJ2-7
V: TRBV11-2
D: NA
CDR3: CASSKSVKGSYEQYF

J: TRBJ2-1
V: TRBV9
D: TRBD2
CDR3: CASSVSGSSYNEQFF

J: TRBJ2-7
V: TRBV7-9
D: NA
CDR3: CASSLVPGYGEQYF

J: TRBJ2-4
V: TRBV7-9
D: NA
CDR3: CASSGRDSKNIQYF

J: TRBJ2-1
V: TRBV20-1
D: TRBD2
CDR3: CSAPEASGRLYNEQFF

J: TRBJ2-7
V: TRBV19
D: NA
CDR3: CASSIYHSYEQYF

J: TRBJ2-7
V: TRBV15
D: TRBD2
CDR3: CATSRDTRLAGAYEQYF

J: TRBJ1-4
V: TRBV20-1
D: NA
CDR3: CSADQGSGEKLFF